This record concerns one TCR beta chain sequence. CDR1 is LGHNA, CDR2 YSLEER, per germline. The CDR3 totals 18 residues. V was trimmed by 0 bases and J by 0 bases, leaving 17 bases between them. Original processing notes: Estimation of nucleated cell counts was performed using reference gene primer amplification. The table came from immunoSEQ multiplex PCR; TCRdb's copy has only in-frame clones and leaves some out. The DNA gave D and trimming, while V, J and clone size come from that table. The sample lists 200,000 to 250,000 clones; less than 90% were seen once. The data are from a study of blood T cell repertoires in COVID-19. Study summary: COVID-19 samples from acute and convalescent phases originated in the United States, Italy and Spain. In each case, the material was cDNA or gDNA derived from T cells, B-cell-depleted T cells, or PBMCs.

This TCR was recovered from a man younger than 45 with active or convalescent COVID-19. The V and J genes are TRBV4-3 and TRBJ1-2; D is undetermined. The sequenced sample was peripheral blood. This chain's CDR3 is CASSQDIGAGYPNYGYTF. Written as DNA, the CDR3 is TGCGCCAGCAGCCAAGATATAGGAGCGGGTTACCCTAACTATGGCTACACCTTC.